This note documents a single TCR beta chain sequence. This specimen comes from a study of blood T cell repertoires in COVID-19. The study drew participants aged about 18 to 89 years from 20 to 30 US areas. The study assigned cohorts using participant-reported clinical history. What the recovered Cohort 3 donors had was two negative PCRs, clearance, or symptom resolution. The germline gives CDR1 SGHRS, CDR2 YFSETQ. With V trimmed by 3 bases and J by 9 bases, 13 bases remained unmatched. The CDR3 is 16 residues long. In the authors' workflow: Reference gene primer amplification in the assay estimated nucleated cell counts. The repertoire was sequenced with immunoSEQ multiplex PCR; TCRdb's copy has only in-frame clones and lacks some. That table is the source of V, J and clone size, and D and trimming were worked out from the DNA. The sample lists fewer than 300,000 clones, around 86% occurring once.

J is TRBJ2-1 and V is TRBV5-1; TRBD2 agrees at 9 bases. The TCR was taken from a man between 18 and 35 years old who had recovered from COVID-19. The sequenced sample consisted of PBMCs or T cells enriched from blood (not recorded which). CDR3 bases: TGCGCCAGCAGCTCTCAGGGCACCATGACTAGCGGTGAGCAGTTCTTC. Translation gives CASSSQGTMTSGEQFF.